The text below deals with one T cell receptor (beta chain). Its antigen is unknown. This record belongs to a study of cytomegalovirus exposure and HLA in healthy donors. Findings and limits, study-wide: Reportedly, cytomegalovirus status was diagnosed with high sensitivity and specificity.

A multiplex PCR was run with 60 Vbeta primers and 13 Jbeta primers. Only in-frame clones appear in the TCRdb table, and some are missing; sequencing was by immunoSEQ multiplex PCR. The sample carries about 130,000 clones, around 80% recorded once. V lost 6 bases and J lost 9, with 18 bases in between. CDR1 is MDHEN and CDR2 is SYDVKM in the germline V gene. The CDR3 totals 14 residues. Sequences were obtained from PBMCs. The clonotype was recovered from a man aged 35 to 55 in good health and CMV-seropositive. The V and J genes are TRBV28 and TRBJ2-4; D remains unclear. CDR3 coding DNA: TGTGCCAGCAGCTATCCCCAAGAGGCGAGCATTCAGTACTTC. It encodes CASSYPQEASIQYF.